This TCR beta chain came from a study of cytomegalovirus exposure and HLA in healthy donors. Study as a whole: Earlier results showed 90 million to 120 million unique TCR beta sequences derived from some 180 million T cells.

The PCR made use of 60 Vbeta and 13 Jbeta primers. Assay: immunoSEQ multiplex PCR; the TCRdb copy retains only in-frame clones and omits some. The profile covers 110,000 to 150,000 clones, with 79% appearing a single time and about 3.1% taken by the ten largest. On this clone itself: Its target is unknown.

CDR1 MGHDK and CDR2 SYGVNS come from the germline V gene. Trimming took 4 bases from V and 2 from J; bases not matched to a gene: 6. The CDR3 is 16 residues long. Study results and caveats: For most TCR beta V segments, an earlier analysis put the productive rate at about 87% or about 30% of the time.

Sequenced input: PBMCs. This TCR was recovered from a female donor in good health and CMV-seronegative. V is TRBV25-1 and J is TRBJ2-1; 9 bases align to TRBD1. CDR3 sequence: CASSAGTGWTYNEQFF. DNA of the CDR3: TGTGCCAGCAGTGCCGGGACAGGGTGGACCTACAATGAGCAGTTCTTC.